This record covers a single T cell receptor (beta chain). The record originates from a study of T cell changes during pregnancy in multiple sclerosis. Clones were sequenced by immunoSEQ multiplex PCR, and TCRdb holds only the in-frame ones, with some missing. The table includes about 39,000 clones, over 75% detected once. V shed 0 bases and J 5 bases; nucleotides not matched to a gene: 7. CDR1 and CDR2 from the germline V gene are SQVTM and ANQGSEA. The CDR3 length is 15 residues. The source was CD8+ T cells from peripheral blood mononuclear cells, collected in the first trimester of pregnancy. The V call is TRBV29-1, the J call TRBJ2-5; 9 positions agree with TRBD2. The clonotype comes from a female donor with multiple sclerosis, enrolled in a pregnancy study. CDR3 loop: CSVEDWARGGETQYF. The CDR3 DNA follows: TGCAGCGTTGAAGATTGGGCGCGGGGGGGGGAGACCCAGTACTTC. The full variable domain, with the rest looked up from reference TRBV29-1 and TRBJ2-5, is SAVISQKPSRDICQRGTSLTIQCQVDSQVTMMFWYRQQPGQSLTLIATANQGSEATYESGFVIDKFPISRPNLTFSTLTVSNMSPEDSSIYLCSVEDWARGGETQYFGPGTRLLVL.